Listed here is a single T cell receptor (beta chain). Per the study methods: Amplification with reference gene primers provided the estimates of nucleated cell counts. The data were produced by immunoSEQ multiplex PCR, yet TCRdb's version contains in-frame clones alone and is incomplete. From that table come the V and J calls and clone size; the DNA was used to work out D and trimming. The table records 200,000 to 300,000 clones, around 90% of them present only once. The sample belongs to a study of blood T cell repertoires in COVID-19. For the study at large: Italy, Spain and the United States were the sources of the convalescent and acute COVID-19 samples. The analysed material was cDNA or gDNA that came from T cells, B-cell-depleted T cells, or PBMCs.

The CDR3 is 14 residues long. CDR1 and CDR2 (germline): GTSNPN, SVGIG (reference sequence). J lost 0 bases, V lost 0 bases, and 1 base had no gene match. Sequencing was carried out using peripheral blood. This clonotype was obtained from a man aged 55 to 70 who had recovered from COVID-19. This chain connects TRBV30 to TRBJ2-7; 8 nucleotides align to TRBD1. CDR3 region: CAWSVGTGSYEQYF. The CDR3 coding sequence is TGTGCCTGGAGTGTAGGGACAGGCTCCTACGAGCAGTACTTC. Full variable domain (missing parts from reference TRBV30 and TRBJ2-7): SQTIHQWPATLVQPVGSPLSLECTVEGTSNPNLYWYRQAAGRGLQLLFYSVGIGQISSEVPQNLSASRPQDRQFILSSKKLLLSDSGFYLCAWSVGTGSYEQYFGPGTRLTVT.